This is a list of T cell receptor beta chains from one sample in a study of blood T cell repertoires in COVID-19. TCRdb's table, derived via immunoSEQ multiplex PCR, lists solely in-frame clones and lacks some. The repertoire holds about 220,000 clones, with approximately 81% as singletons. Sample: peripheral blood. Receptor source: an elderly woman with acute or convalescent COVID-19. The CDR3 runs from the conserved cysteine through the conserved F or W. The D gene is left open where the match is weak. Not every row has a clone size; where given, it reads once, few, many or a size class.

>TRBV2|NA|TRBD1|TRBJ1-6
TGTGCCAGCAGTGTGGGGACAGGGTTCTATAATTCACCCCTCCACTTT
CASSVGTGFYNSPLHF
>TRBV20-1|once|NA|TRBJ1-3
TGCAGTGCTAGTGAAATGGGGGCGTCTGGAAACACCATATATTTT
CSASEMGASGNTIYF
>TRBV28|NA|TRBD1|TRBJ2-7
TGTGCCAGCAGTTTCGGGACAGGACTCTCCTACGAGCAGTACTTC
CASSFGTGLSYEQYF
>TRBV19|NA|NA|TRBJ1-1
TGTGCCAGTAGTATCCGGGACTCATACACTGAAGCTTTCTTT
CASSIRDSYTEAFF
>TRBV20-1|NA|NA|TRBJ2-3
TGCAGTGCCCTCCACCAGGATACGCAGTATTTT
CSALHQDTQYF
>TRBV10-3|NA|NA|TRBJ2-3
TGTGCCATCAGTGATTTTTTTCCTCGCACAGATACGCAGTATTTT
CAISDFFPRTDTQYF
>TRBV19|few|NA|TRBJ1-2
TGTGCCAGTAGTATTGGCGCCGAGGCTAGCTACACCTTC
CASSIGAEASYTF
>TRBV5-1|NA|TRBD1|TRBJ2-1
TGCGCCAGCAGCTTACGGACAGGAAACTACAATGAGCAGTTCTTC
CASSLRTGNYNEQFF
>TRBV11-3|NA|TRBD1|TRBJ2-1
TGTGCCAGCAGCTTGGGTCGTGGGGGACAGGGTGTCGATGAGCAGTTCTTC
CASSLGRGGQGVDEQFF
>TRBV28|NA|NA|TRBJ1-1
TGTGCCAGCAGCCCCTACGTTGCTGGAGGGAACACTGAAGCTTTCTTT
CASSPYVAGGNTEAFF
>TRBV5-1|few|TRBD1|TRBJ2-5
TGCGCCAGCAGCCCGGGACAGGGGTTAGAGACCCAGTACTTC
CASSPGQGLETQYF
>TRBV7-2|once|NA|TRBJ2-2
TGTGCCAGCAAAGAGGGCCAGAACACCGGGGAGCTGTTTTTT
CASKEGQNTGELFF
>TRBV6-2/TRBV6-3|many|NA|TRBJ1-1
TGTGCCAGCAGTTACGCGGTTCGGTTCCTCATGAACACTGAAGCTTTCTTT
CASSYAVRFLMNTEAFF
>TRBV19|NA|NA|TRBJ1-4
TGTGCCAGTAGTACAGCCCAGTTTCCAGGGCAAAAACTGTTTTTT
CASSTAQFPGQKLFF
>TRBV7-9|NA|NA|TRBJ2-1
TGTGCCAGCAGCTTAAGCCTAGGGGGAACCTACAATGAGCAGTTCTTC
CASSLSLGGTYNEQFF
>TRBV16|NA|NA|TRBJ2-3
TGTGCCAGCAGCCAATATCTTGCGGGCCCGGTCACAGATACGCAGTATTTT
CASSQYLAGPVTDTQYF
>TRBV9|NA|NA|TRBJ1-2
TGTGCCAGCAGCGTAGCAGGGGATGGCTACACCTTC
CASSVAGDGYTF